This T cell receptor beta chain stems from a study of human T cells and chemical hapten exposure. The time point: patch test 2, 6 weeks after DPC sensitization. Treatment denoted: therapeutic diphenylcyclopropenone sensitization with weekly scalp DPC. V was clipped by 6 bases and J by 6 bases, with 8 bases between them. The germline gives CDR1 MGHDK, CDR2 SYGVNS. CDR3 length: 11 residues. This clonotype appeared many times. MiXCR, run by TCRdb on the RACE reads, gives a single entry per CDR3 protein. The repertoire holds about 110,000 distinct CDR3 sequences, with more than 7% as singletons. V is TRBV25-1 and J is TRBJ1-1; D is undetermined. The clonotype was recovered from a woman aged 35 to 49 with alopecia areata. Some clones in this sample may be carry-over from other donors' samples. Sequenced material: whole blood, taken in connection with sensitization to the hapten diphenylcyclopropenone (DPC). The CDR3 DNA follows: TGTGCCAGCAGGGGAGAGTCTGAAGCTTTCTTT. Residues: CASRGESEAFF.